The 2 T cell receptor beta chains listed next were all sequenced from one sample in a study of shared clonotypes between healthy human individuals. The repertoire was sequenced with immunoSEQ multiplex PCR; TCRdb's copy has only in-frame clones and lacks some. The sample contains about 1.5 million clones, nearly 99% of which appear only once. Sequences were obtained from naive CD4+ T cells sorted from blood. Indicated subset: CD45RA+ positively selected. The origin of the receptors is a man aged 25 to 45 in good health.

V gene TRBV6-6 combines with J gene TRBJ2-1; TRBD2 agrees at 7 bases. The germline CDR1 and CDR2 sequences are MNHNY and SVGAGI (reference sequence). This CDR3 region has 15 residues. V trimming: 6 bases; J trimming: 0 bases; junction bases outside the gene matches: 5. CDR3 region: CASSPTSASYNEQFF. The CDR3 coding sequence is TGTGCCAGCAGCCCCACTAGCGCCTCCTACAATGAGCAGTTCTTC.

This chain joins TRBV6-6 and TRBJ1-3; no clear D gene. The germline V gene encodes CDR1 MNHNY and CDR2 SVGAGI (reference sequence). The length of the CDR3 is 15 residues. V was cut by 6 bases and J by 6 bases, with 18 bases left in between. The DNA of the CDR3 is TGTGCCAGCAGCTACGCTGATCTTCGTTTAAACACCATATATTTT. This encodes CASSYADLRLNTIYF.